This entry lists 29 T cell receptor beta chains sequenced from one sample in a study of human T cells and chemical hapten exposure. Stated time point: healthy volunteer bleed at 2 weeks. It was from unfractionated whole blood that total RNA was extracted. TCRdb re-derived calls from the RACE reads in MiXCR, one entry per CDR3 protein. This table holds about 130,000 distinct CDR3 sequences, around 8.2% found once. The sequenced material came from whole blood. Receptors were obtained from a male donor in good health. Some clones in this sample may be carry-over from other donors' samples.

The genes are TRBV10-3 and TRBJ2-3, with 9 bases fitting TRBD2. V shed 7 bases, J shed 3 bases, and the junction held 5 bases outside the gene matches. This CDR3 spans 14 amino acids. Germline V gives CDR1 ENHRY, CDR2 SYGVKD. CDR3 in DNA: TGTGCCATCAATGGGGGACTAGCAACAGATACGCAGTATTTT. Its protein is CAINGGLATDTQYF.

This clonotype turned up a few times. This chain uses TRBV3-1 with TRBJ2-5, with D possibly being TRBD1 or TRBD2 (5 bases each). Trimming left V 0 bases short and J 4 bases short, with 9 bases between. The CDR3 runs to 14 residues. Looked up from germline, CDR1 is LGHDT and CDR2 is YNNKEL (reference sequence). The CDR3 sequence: CASSQDWGTETQYF. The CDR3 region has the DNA TGTGCCAGCAGCCAAGATTGGGGGACAGAGACCCAGTACTTC.

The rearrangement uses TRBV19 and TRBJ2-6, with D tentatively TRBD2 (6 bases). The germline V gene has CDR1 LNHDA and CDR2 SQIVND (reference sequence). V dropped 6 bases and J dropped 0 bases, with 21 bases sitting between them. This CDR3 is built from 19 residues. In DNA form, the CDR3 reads TGTGCCAGTAGGACTAGATCCGGGATCGCTCTCTCTGGGGCCAACGTCCTGACTTTC. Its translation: CASRTRSGIALSGANVLTF.

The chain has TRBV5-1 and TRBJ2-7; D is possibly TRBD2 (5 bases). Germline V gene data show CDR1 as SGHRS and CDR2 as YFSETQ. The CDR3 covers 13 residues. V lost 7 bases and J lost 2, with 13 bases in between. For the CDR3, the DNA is TGCGCCAGCTCACCACTAGGGACCTACGAGCAGTACTTC. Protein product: CASSPLGTYEQYF.

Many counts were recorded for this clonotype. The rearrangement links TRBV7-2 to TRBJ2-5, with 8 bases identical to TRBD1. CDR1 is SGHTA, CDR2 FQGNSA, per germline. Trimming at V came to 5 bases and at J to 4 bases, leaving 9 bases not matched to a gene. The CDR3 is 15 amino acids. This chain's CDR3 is CASSPIDRGRETQYF. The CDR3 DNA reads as TGTGCCAGCAGCCCTATTGACAGGGGTAGAGAGACCCAGTACTTC.

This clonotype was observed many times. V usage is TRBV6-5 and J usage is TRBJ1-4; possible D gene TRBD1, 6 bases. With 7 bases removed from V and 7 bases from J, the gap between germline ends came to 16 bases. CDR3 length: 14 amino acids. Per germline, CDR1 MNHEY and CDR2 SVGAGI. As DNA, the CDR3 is TGTGCCAGCAAGACACAGGGCTGGGGTGAAAAACTGTTTTTT. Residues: CASKTQGWGEKLFF.

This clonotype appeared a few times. For the CDR3, the DNA is TGTGCCAGCAGTTTAGACAGCGCCATGAACACTGAAGCTTTCTTT. The encoded protein is CASSLDSAMNTEAFF. The chain links TRBV27 to TRBJ1-1, with a tentative D call TRBD1 (5 bases). This CDR3 has 15 amino acids. The V end lost 2 bases, the J end lost 0 bases, and 10 bases lay between the germline ends. Germline lookup yields CDR1 MNHEY and CDR2 SMNVEV (reference sequence).

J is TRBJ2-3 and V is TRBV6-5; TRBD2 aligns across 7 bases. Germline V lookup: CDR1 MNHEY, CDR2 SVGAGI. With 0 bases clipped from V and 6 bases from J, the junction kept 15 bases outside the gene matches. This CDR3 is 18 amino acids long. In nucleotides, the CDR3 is TGTGCCAGCAGTTACTCGAAATCCGCAGTCGGGGGGAGCGATACGCAGTATTTT. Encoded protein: CASSYSKSAVGGSDTQYF.

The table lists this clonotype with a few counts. CDR3 residues: CASTSDTFASGNTIYF. CDR3 DNA sequence: TGTGCCAGCACGAGCGACACGTTCGCCTCTGGAAACACCATATATTTT. The chain uses TRBV6-5 and TRBJ1-3; D gene ambiguous. Trimming took 7 bases from V and 0 from J, leaving 16 bases between them. The CDR3 length is 16 residues. Looked up from germline, CDR1 is MNHEY and CDR2 is SVGAGI.

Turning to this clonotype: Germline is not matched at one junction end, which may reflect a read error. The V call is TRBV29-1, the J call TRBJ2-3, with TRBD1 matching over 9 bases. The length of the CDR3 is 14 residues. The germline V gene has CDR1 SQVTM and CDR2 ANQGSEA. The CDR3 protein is CSGRDRVSTDTQYF. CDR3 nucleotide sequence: TGCAGCGGCCGGGACAGGGTCAGCACAGATACGCAGTACTTT.

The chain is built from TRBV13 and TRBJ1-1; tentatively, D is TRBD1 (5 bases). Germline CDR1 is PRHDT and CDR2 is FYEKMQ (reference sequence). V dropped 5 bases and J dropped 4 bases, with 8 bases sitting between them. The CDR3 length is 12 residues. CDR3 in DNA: TGTGCCAGCAGCGCCAGGGTCACTGAAGCTTTCTTT. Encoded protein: CASSARVTEAFF. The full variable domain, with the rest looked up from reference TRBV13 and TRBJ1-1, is AAGVIQSPRHLIKEKRETATLKCYPIPRHDTVYWYQQGPGQDPQFLISFYEKMQSDKGSIPDRFSAQQFSDYHSELNMSSLELGDSALYFCASSARVTEAFFGQGTRLTVV.

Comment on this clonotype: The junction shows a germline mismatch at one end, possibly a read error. The CDR3 loop reads CVSSLSGTGVQETQYF. The CDR3, as DNA: TGTGTCAGCAGTCTATCCGGGACAGGGGTCCAAGAGACCCAGTACTTC. The chain combines TRBV3-1 with TRBJ2-5; TRBD1 matches 10 bases. From germline, CDR1 is LGHDT and CDR2 YNNKEL (reference sequence). This CDR3 has 16 amino acids.

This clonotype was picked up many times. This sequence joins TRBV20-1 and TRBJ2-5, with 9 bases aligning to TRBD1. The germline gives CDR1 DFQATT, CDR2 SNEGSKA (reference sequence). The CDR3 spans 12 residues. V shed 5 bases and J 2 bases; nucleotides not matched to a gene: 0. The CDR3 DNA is TGCAGTGCTGACAGGGGGCAAGAGACCCAGTACTTC. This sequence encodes CSADRGQETQYF.

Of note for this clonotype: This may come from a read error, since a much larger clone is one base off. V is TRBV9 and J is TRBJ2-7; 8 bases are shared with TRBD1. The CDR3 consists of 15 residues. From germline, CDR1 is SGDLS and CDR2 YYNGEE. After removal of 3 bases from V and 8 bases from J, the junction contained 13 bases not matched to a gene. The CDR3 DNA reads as TGTGCCAGCAGCGAGACAGGGGATCCGCCGGAGAAGCAGTACTTC. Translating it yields CASSETGDPPEKQYF.

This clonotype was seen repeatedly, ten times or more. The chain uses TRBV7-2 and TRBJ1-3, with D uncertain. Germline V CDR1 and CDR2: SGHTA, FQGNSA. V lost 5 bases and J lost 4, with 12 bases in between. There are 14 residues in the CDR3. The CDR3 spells CASSRQYGGNTIYF. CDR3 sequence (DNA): TGTGCCAGCAGCCGTCAATACGGCGGAAACACCATATATTTT.

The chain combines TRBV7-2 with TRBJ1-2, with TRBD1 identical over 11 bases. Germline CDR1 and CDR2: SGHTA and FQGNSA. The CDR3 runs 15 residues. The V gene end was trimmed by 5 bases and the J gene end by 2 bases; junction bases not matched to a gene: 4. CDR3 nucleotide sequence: TGTGCCAGCAGCGGGTGGACAGGGGGCAACTATGGCTACACCTTC. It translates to CASSGWTGGNYGYTF. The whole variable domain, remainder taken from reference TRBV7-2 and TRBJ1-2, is GAGVSQSPSNKVTEKGKDVELRCDPISGHTALYWYRQSLGQGLEFLIYFQGNSAPDKSGLPSDRFSAERTGGSVSTLTIQRTQQEDSAVYLCASSGWTGGNYGYTFGSGTRLTVV.

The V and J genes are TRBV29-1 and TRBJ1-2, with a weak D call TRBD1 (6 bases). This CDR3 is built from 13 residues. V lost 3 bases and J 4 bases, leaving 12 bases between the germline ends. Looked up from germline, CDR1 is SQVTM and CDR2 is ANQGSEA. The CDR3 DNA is TGCAGCGTTGATGGGGGGCGCAGCTATGGCTACACCTTC. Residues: CSVDGGRSYGYTF.

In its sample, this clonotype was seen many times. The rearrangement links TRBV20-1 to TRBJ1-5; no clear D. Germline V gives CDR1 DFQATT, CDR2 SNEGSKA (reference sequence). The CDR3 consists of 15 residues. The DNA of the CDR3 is TGCAGCGCCCTAATAAGGCGGTGGGGTGATCAGCCCCAGCATTTT. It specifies CSALIRRWGDQPQHF.

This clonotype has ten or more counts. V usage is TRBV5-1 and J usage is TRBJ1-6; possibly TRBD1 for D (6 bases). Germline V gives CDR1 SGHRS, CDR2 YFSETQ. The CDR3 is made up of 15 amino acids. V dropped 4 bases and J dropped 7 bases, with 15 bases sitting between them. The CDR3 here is CASSPGWDTNSPLHF. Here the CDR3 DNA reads TGCGCCAGCAGCCCCGGCTGGGACACCAATTCACCCCTCCACTTT.

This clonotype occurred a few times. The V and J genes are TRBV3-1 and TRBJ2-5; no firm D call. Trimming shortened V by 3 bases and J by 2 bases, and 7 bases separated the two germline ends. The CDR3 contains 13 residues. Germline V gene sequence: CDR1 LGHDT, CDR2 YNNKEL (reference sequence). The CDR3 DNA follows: TGTGCCAGCAGCCAGGCCCTACAAGAGACCCAGTACTTC. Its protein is CASSQALQETQYF.

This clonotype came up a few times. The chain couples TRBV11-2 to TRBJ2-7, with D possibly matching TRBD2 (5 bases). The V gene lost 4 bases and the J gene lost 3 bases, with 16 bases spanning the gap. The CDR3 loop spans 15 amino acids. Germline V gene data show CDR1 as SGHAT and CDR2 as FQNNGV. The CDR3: CASSSYMGELYEQYF. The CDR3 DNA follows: TGTGCCAGCAGCTCCTACATGGGAGAACTCTACGAGCAGTACTTC.

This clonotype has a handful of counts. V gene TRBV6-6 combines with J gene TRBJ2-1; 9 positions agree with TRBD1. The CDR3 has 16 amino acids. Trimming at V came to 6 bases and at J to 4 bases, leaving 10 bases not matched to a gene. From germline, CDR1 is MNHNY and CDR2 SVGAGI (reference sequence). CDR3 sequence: CASRPPGTGKYNEQFF. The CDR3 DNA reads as TGTGCCAGCAGACCCCCCGGGACAGGGAAGTACAATGAGCAGTTCTTC.

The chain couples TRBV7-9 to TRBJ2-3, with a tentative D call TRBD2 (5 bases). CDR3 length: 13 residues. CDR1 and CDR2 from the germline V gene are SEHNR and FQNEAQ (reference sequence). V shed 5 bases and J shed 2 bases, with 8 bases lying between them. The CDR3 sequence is CASSRTFTDTQYF. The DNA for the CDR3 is TGTGCCAGCAGCAGGACTTTCACAGATACGCAGTATTTT.

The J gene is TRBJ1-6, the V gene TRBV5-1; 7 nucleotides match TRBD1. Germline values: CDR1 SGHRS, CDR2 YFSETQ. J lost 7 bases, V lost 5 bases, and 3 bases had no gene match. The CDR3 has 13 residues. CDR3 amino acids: CASRGTENSPLHF. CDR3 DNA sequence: TGCGCCAGCAGAGGGACAGAGAATTCACCCCTCCACTTT.

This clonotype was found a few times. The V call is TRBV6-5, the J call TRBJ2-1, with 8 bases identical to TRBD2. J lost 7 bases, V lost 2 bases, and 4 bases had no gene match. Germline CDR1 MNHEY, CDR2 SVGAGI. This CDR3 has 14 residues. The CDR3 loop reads CASSYGIAGNEQFF. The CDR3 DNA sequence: TGTGCCAGCAGTTACGGGATAGCGGGGAATGAGCAGTTCTTC.

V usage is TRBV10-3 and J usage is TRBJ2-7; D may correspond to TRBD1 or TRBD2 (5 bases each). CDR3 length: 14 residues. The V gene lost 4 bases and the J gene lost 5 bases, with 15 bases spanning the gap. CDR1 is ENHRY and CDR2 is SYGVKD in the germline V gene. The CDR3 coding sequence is TGTGCCATCAGTGCCGGGACCATCCAGGACGAGCAGTACTTC. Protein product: CAISAGTIQDEQYF.

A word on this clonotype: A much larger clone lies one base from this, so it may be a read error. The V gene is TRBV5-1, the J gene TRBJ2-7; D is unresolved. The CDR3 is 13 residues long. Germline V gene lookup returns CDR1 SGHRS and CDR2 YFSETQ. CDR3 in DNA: TGCACCAGCAGCTTAATCTCCTCCTACGAGCAGTACTTC. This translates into CTSSLISSYEQYF.

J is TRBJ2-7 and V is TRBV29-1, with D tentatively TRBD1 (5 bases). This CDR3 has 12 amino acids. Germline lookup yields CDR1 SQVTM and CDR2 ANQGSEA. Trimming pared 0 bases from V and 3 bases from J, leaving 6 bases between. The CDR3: CSVEETDYEQYF. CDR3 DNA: TGCAGCGTTGAAGAGACAGACTACGAGCAGTACTTC.

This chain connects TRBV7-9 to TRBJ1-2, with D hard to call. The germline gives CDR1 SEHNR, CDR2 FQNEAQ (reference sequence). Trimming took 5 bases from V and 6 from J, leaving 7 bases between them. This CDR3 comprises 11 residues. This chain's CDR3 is CASSRDDGYTF. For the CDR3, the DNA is TGTGCCAGCAGCCGTGACGATGGCTACACCTTC.